A selection of T cell receptor beta chains follows, all from one sample in a study of beta chain features in type 1 diabetes. The assay was immunoSEQ multiplex PCR, and TCRdb's table has in-frame clones only and misses some. The sample lists 150,000 or so clones; 63% were seen once. Specimen: naive CD4+ T cells from blood. The receptors here all came from a young man with type 1 diabetes. Both conserved end residues are part of each CDR3. A D gene is named only where the DNA matches it firmly. Size values are once, few and many counts, or a class for expanded clones, and some rows have none.

D gene	V gene	J gene	clone size	CDR3 length	CDR3 protein	CDR3 DNA
.	TRBV27	TRBJ2-5	few	16	CASSLREMGPPETQYF	TGTGCCAGCAGTTTGAGGGAAATGGGTCCCCCGGAGACCCAGTACTTC
TRBD1	TRBV29-1	TRBJ1-1	.	14	CSSRTGGKGTEAFF	TGCAGCTCCCGGACAGGGGGCAAAGGGACTGAAGCTTTCTTT
.	TRBV12-5	TRBJ2-3	.	12	CASGTSTDTQYF	TGTGCTAGTGGTACTAGCACAGATACGCAGTATTTT
TRBD2	TRBV28	TRBJ2-3	.	15	CASSLNPGRTDTQYF	TGTGCCAGCAGTTTAAACCCCGGGAGGACAGATACGCAGTATTTT
.	TRBV30	TRBJ2-3	.	12	CAWSVPTDTQYF	TGTGCCTGGAGTGTACCCACAGATACGCAGTATTTT
TRBD2	TRBV30	TRBJ2-2	few	13	CAWTGTSIGELFF	TGTGCCTGGACGGGGACTAGCATCGGGGAGCTGTTTTTT
TRBD1	TRBV30	TRBJ1-2	.	18	CAWGKRPGQMITNYGYTF	TGTGCCTGGGGGAAACGTCCGGGACAGATGATTACTAACTATGGCTACACCTTC
.	TRBV7-2	TRBJ2-3	.	11	CASSFSDTQYF	TGTGCCAGCAGCTTCTCAGATACGCAGTATTTT
.	TRBV7-2	TRBJ2-1	few	12	CASTTGGNEQFF	TGTGCCAGCACCACTGGAGGGAATGAGCAGTTCTTC
.	TRBV7-2	TRBJ2-1	.	15	CASSFSGSSYNEQFF	TGTGCCAGCAGTTTTAGCGGAAGCTCCTACAATGAGCAGTTCTTC
.	TRBV4-3	TRBJ2-3	.	15	CASSQVEGTTDTQYF	TGCGCCAGCAGCCAAGTGGAGGGAACGACAGATACGCAGTATTTT
.	TRBV29-1	TRBJ2-7	.	14	CSVATTTVTYEQYF	TGCAGCGTTGCAACCACGACCGTTACCTACGAGCAGTACTTC
TRBD2	TRBV29-1	TRBJ2-5	.	15	CSAEGAGEPKRTQYF	TGCAGCGCCGAAGGAGCGGGGGAACCTAAGAGGACCCAGTACTTC
.	TRBV29-1	TRBJ1-2	.	12	CSVETDSYGYTF	TGCAGCGTCGAGACAGATTCCTATGGCTACACCTTC
.	TRBV11-2	TRBJ1-1	.	16	CASIPGDRGTNTEAFF	TGTGCCAGCATCCCCGGCGATCGGGGCACAAACACTGAAGCTTTCTTT
TRBD1	TRBV9	TRBJ2-3	.	16	CASSVGALQGTDTQYF	TGTGCCAGCAGCGTTGGGGCCCTACAGGGGACAGATACGCAGTATTTT
.	TRBV29-1	TRBJ1-5	.	15	CSVTTSGYSNQPQHF	TGCAGCGTAACCACAAGTGGGTATAGCAATCAGCCCCAGCATTTT
.	TRBV30	TRBJ2-6	.	15	CAWSVGGYGANVLTF	TGTGCCTGGAGTGTAGGGGGTTACGGGGCCAACGTCCTGACTTTC
.	TRBV30	TRBJ2-5	.	14	CAWSADRRVETQYF	TGTGCCTGGAGTGCAGACAGGAGAGTAGAGACCCAGTACTTC
.	TRBV29-1	TRBJ1-2	.	12	CSVQADTYGYTF	TGCAGCGTTCAGGCGGACACCTATGGCTACACCTTC
.	TRBV7-6	TRBJ1-4	.	14	CASSLNSVGEKLFF	TGTGCCAGCAGCTTGAACAGCGTGGGGGAAAAACTGTTTTTT
.	TRBV4-3	TRBJ2-6	.	15	CASSQGAVGANVLTF	TGCGCCAGCAGCCAAGGCGCAGTTGGGGCCAACGTCCTGACTTTC
.	TRBV7-2	TRBJ2-6	.	16	CASSLGLSSGANVLTF	TGTGCCAGCAGCTTAGGACTAAGCTCTGGGGCCAACGTCCTGACTTTC
.	TRBV6-6	TRBJ2-3	.	15	CASLSPGRGTDTQYF	TGTGCCAGCCTAAGCCCGGGCAGGGGCACAGATACGCAGTATTTT
.	TRBV7-2	TRBJ2-1	.	17	CASSPPILADPYNEQFF	TGTGCCAGCAGCCCCCCCATCTTAGCGGATCCCTACAATGAGCAGTTCTTC
.	TRBV7-9	TRBJ2-2	.	15	CASSLGHKNTGELFF	TGTGCCAGCAGCTTAGGACATAAGAACACCGGGGAGCTGTTTTTT
.	TRBV7-2	TRBJ2-5	.	13	CASSLGGRETQYF	TGTGCCAGCAGCTTAGGAGGGAGAGAGACCCAGTACTTC
.	TRBV9	TRBJ2-7	.	14	CASSVGTVSYEQYF	TGTGCCAGCAGCGTAGGGACAGTCTCCTACGAGCAGTACTTC
.	TRBV29-1	TRBJ2-7	.	12	CSVEDRAYEQYF	TGCAGCGTTGAAGACAGGGCCTACGAGCAGTACTTC
TRBD2	TRBV11-2	TRBJ2-7	few	15	CASTLPSGGAYEQYF	TGTGCCAGCACCCTTCCCAGCGGGGGGGCCTACGAGCAGTACTTC
.	TRBV29-1	TRBJ1-5	.	14	CSVVSGQSNQPQHF	TGCAGCGTTGTTTCCGGACAGAGTAATCAGCCCCAGCATTTT
TRBD1	TRBV29-1	TRBJ1-1	.	16	CSVVRGMVDSNTEAFF	TGCAGCGTCGTCAGGGGGATGGTCGATTCGAACACTGAAGCTTTCTTT
.	TRBV30	TRBJ1-6	.	16	CACRLGWTVDNSPLHF	TGTGCCTGCCGGCTAGGGTGGACAGTGGATAATTCACCCCTCCACTTT
.	TRBV30	TRBJ1-4	.	13	CAWSPTVNEKLFF	TGTGCCTGGAGTCCGACAGTGAATGAAAAACTGTTTTTT
.	TRBV21-1	TRBJ2-1	.	11	CASSPSNEQFF	TGTGCCAGCAGCCCATCGAATGAGCAGTTCTTC
.	TRBV7-2	TRBJ2-5	few	15	CASSLAPGAEETQYF	TGTGCCAGCAGCTTAGCGCCGGGGGCTGAAGAGACCCAGTACTTC
.	TRBV7-9	TRBJ2-1	once	14	CASVLVAPYNEQFF	TGTGCCAGCGTCCTGGTGGCCCCCTACAATGAGCAGTTCTTC
.	TRBV9	TRBJ2-3	.	15	CASSVGQGWTDTQYF	TGTGCCAGCAGCGTAGGTCAGGGTTGGACAGATACGCAGTATTTT
.	TRBV5-1	TRBJ2-1	.	15	CASSFRTSSYNEQFF	TGCGCCAGCAGCTTCCGGACGAGCTCCTACAATGAGCAGTTCTTC
.	TRBV30	TRBJ1-6	.	15	CAWSVSDETGSPLHF	TGTGCCTGGAGTGTAAGTGACGAAACGGGTTCACCCCTCCACTTT
.	TRBV30	TRBJ1-4	once	13	CAWCVTRKEKLFF	TGTGCCTGGTGTGTAACCAGGAAAGAAAAACTGTTTTTT
.	TRBV20-1	TRBJ1-1	.	10	CSARGTEAFF	TGCAGTGCTAGAGGCACTGAAGCTTTCTTT
.	TRBV4-3	TRBJ2-1	.	16	CASSHEQSPSYNEQFF	TGCGCCAGCAGCCATGAACAGTCCCCCTCCTACAATGAGCAGTTCTTC
TRBD1	TRBV29-1	TRBJ2-7	.	13	CSVRLGTVHEQYF	TGCAGCGTACGTCTCGGGACAGTACACGAGCAGTACTTC